A selection of T cell receptor beta chains follows, all from one sample in a study of blood T cell repertoires in COVID-19. Clones were read by immunoSEQ multiplex PCR, and TCRdb kept only the in-frame ones, dropping some. The top ten hold 0.8% to 0.9% of the sample, which has about 480,000 clones, 75% to 90% seen once. The material sequenced was peripheral blood. Source of these receptors: a man aged 18 to 30 with COVID-19, enrolled during active disease. CDR3s include the opening cysteine and the closing phenylalanine or tryptophan. A D gene is named only where the DNA matches it firmly. Clone size, where shown, is once, few, many, or a class for clones that have expanded.

v_call	j_call	d_call	clone_size	cdr3_aa	cdr3_nt
TRBV2	TRBJ2-2	TRBD1	NA	CASIGDRGLGTGELFF	TGTGCCAGTATTGGGGACAGGGGGCTCGGCACCGGGGAGCTGTTTTTT
TRBV5-1	TRBJ2-1	TRBD2	NA	CASSRTSGRAYSNEQFF	TGCGCCAGCAGCCGTACTAGCGGGAGGGCCTATTCGAATGAGCAGTTCTTC
TRBV7-3	TRBJ2-2	NA	NA	CASSLNRTGVKNTGELFF	TGTGCCAGCAGCTTAAATCGTACGGGAGTAAAAAACACCGGGGAGCTGTTTTTT
TRBV2	TRBJ2-7	TRBD1	NA	CASMWTGAYEQYF	TGTGCCAGCATGTGGACAGGGGCCTACGAGCAGTACTTC
TRBV6-5	TRBJ2-1	NA	NA	CASSPGLNEQFF	TGTGCCAGCAGTCCCGGACTAAATGAGCAGTTCTTC
TRBV3-1/TRBV3-2	TRBJ2-5	TRBD2	NA	CASGLAGLQETQYF	TGTGCCAGCGGCCTAGCGGGGCTACAAGAGACCCAGTACTTC
TRBV19	TRBJ1-2	NA	NA	CASSISGERGYTF	TGTGCCAGTAGTATTTCAGGGGAGCGGGGCTACACCTTC
TRBV18	TRBJ1-6	TRBD1	NA	CASSPSRDRNSPLHF	TGTGCCAGCTCACCCTCCCGGGACAGAAATTCACCCCTCCACTTT
TRBV5-5	TRBJ2-5	NA	NA	CASSLEGTIETQYF	TGTGCCAGCAGCTTAGAGGGGACAATAGAGACCCAGTACTTC
TRBV20-1	TRBJ1-1	NA	NA	CSASIRNTEAFF	TGCAGTGCTAGTATCCGGAACACTGAAGCTTTCTTT
TRBV27	TRBJ1-2	NA	NA	CASSFSGPNYGYTF	TGTGCCAGCAGTTTTAGTGGGCCTAACTATGGCTACACCTTC
TRBV6-6	TRBJ1-1	NA	once	CASSYGGGTEAFF	TGTGCCAGCAGTTACGGTGGGGGGACTGAAGCTTTCTTT
TRBV7-9	TRBJ1-4	NA	few	CASSPRSPGEKKLFF	TGTGCCAGCAGCCCCCGGAGCCCGGGGGAAAAAAAACTGTTTTTT
TRBV4-2	TRBJ2-3	TRBD1	NA	CASSQFRDRTTDTQYF	TGTGCCAGCAGCCAATTCCGGGACAGGACTACAGATACGCAGTATTTT
TRBV5-1	TRBJ2-7	NA	NA	CASKGQTGQVYEQYF	TGCGCCAGCAAGGGCCAGACGGGACAAGTCTACGAGCAGTACTTC
TRBV6-5	TRBJ2-1	TRBD2	NA	CASSYRLAGGTNEQFF	TGTGCCAGCAGTTACAGACTAGCGGGAGGGACCAATGAGCAGTTCTTC
TRBV6-2/TRBV6-3	TRBJ2-7	NA	NA	CASSSSVGEQYF	TGTGCCAGCAGTTCCTCCGTCGGCGAGCAGTACTTC
TRBV7-8	TRBJ2-7	TRBD1	NA	CASSPVPGQGAREQYF	TGTGCCAGCAGCCCTGTCCCGGGACAGGGGGCGCGAGAGCAGTACTTC
TRBV6-5	TRBJ1-4	TRBD1	NA	CATSSTRDRRNEKLFF	TGTGCCACCAGTTCCACACGGGACAGGCGAAATGAAAAACTGTTTTTT
TRBV20-1	TRBJ2-5	TRBD1	NA	CSASTGGAYQETQYF	TGCAGTGCTAGTACAGGGGGCGCTTACCAAGAGACCCAGTACTTC
TRBV4-1	TRBJ2-1	TRBD2	NA	CASSQGPGLADSYNEQFF	TGCGCCAGCAGCCAAGGCCCGGGACTAGCGGATTCCTACAATGAGCAGTTCTTC
TRBV10-2	TRBJ2-7	TRBD2	few	CASSGGTSGRALHEQYF	TGCGCCAGCAGTGGAGGGACTAGCGGGAGGGCTCTGCACGAGCAGTACTTC